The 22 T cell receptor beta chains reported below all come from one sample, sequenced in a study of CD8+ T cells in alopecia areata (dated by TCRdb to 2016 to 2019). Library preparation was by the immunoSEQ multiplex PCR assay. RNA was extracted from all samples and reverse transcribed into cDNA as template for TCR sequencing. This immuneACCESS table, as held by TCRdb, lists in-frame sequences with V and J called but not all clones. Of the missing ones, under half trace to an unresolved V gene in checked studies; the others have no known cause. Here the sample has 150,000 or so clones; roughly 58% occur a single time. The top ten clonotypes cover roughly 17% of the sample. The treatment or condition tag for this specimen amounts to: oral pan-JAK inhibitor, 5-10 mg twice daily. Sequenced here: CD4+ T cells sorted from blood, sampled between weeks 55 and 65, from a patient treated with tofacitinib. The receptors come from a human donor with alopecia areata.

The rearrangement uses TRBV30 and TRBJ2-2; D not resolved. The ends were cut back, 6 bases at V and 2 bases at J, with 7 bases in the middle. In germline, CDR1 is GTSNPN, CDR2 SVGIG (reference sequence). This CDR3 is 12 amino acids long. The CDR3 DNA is TGTGCCTGCAAACCCAACACCGGGGAGCTGTTTTTT. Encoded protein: CACKPNTGELFF.

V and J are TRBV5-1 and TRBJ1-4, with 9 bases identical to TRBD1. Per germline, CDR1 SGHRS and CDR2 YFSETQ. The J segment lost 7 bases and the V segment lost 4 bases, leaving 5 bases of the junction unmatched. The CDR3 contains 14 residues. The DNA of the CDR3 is TGCGCCAGCAGCCCGGGACAGGGTGGTGAAAAACTGTTTTTT. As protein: CASSPGQGGEKLFF.

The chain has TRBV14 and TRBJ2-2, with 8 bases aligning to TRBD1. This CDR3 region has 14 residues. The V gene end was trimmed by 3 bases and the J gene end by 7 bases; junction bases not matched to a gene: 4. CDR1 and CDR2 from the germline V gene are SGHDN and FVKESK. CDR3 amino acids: CASSQNRGCGELFF. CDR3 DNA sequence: TGTGCCAGCAGCCAGAACAGGGGGTGCGGGGAGCTGTTTTTT.

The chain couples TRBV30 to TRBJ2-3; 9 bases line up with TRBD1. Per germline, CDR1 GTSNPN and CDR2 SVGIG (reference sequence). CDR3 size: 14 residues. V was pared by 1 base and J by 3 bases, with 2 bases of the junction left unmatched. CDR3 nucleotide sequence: TGTGCCTGGAGTGAGACAGGGGGGACAGATACGCAGTATTTT. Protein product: CAWSETGGTDTQYF.

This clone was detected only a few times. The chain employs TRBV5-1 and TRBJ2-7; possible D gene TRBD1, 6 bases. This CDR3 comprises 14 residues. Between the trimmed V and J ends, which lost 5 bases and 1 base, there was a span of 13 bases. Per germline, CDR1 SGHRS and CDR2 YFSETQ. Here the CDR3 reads CASSEQGRSYEQYF. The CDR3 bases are TGCGCCAGCAGTGAACAGGGAAGATCCTACGAGCAGTACTTC. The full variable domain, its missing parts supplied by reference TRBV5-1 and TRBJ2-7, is KAGVTQTPRYLIKTRGQQVTLSCSPISGHRSVSWYQQTPGQGLQFLFEYFSETQRNKGNFPGRFSGRQFSNSRSEMNVSTLELGDSALYLCASSEQGRSYEQYFGPGTRLTVT.

The CDR3 bases are TGTGCCATCAGGGTTGGAGACCAAGAGACCCAGTACTTC. Amino acids: CAIRVGDQETQYF. V is TRBV10-3 and J is TRBJ2-5; D gene uncertain. The CDR3 is 13 residues long. The ends were cut back, 6 bases at V and 0 bases at J, with 8 bases in the middle. Germline CDR1 ENHRY, CDR2 SYGVKD.

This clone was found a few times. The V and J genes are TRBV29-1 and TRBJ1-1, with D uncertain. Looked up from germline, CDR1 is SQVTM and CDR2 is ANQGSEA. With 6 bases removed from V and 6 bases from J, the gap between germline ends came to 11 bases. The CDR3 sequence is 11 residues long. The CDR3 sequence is CSVSTTPEAFF. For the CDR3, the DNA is TGCAGCGTGTCTACCACCCCTGAAGCTTTCTTT.

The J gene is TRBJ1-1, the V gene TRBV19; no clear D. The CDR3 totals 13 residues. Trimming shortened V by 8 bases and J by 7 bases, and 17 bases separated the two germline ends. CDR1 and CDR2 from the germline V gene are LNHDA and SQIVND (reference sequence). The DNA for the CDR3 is TGTGCCAGTCAGGCTCGACGGACGGTTGAAGCTTTCTTT. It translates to CASQARRTVEAFF.

In nucleotides, the CDR3 is TGCGCCAGCAGCTTTACGGCTAGCGAAACCTACGAGCAGTACTTC. Translation: CASSFTASETYEQYF. The J gene is TRBJ2-7, the V gene TRBV5-1, with D tentatively TRBD2 (6 bases). The CDR3 covers 15 residues. Per the germline V gene, CDR1 is SGHRS and CDR2 is YFSETQ. The V end lost 2 bases, the J end lost 2 bases, and 14 bases lay between the germline ends.

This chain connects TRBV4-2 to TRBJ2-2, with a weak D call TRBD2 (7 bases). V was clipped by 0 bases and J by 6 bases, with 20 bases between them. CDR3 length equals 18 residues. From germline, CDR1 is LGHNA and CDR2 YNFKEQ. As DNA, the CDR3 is TGTGCCAGCAGCCAAGACGTTCGTGGACGGGGGGCGGCCGGGGAGCTGTTTTTT. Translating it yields CASSQDVRGRGAAGELFF.

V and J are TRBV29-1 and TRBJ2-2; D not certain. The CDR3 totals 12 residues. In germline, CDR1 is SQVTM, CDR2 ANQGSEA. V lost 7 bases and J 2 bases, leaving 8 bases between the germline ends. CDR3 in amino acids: CSAGINTGELFF. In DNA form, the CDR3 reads TGCAGCGCGGGCATCAACACCGGGGAGCTGTTTTTT.

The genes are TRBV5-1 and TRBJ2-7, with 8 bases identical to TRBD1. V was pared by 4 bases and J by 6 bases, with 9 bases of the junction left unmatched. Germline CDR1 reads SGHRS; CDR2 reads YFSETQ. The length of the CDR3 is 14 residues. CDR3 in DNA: TGCGCCAGCAGCGGACAGACAGGGGCCGGCGAGCAGTACTTC. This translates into CASSGQTGAGEQYF.

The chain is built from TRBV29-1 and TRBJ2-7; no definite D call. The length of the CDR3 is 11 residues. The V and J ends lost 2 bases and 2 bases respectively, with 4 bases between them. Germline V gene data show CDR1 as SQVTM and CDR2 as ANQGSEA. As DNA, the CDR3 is TGCAGCGTTGAACTTACCTACGAGCAGTACTTC. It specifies CSVELTYEQYF.

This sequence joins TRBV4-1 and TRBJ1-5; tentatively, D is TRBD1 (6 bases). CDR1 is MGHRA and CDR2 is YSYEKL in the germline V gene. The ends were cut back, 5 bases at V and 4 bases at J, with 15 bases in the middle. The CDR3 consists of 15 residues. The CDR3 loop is CASSSDSGANQPQHF. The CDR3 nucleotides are TGCGCCAGCAGCTCGGACAGTGGAGCTAATCAGCCCCAGCATTTT.

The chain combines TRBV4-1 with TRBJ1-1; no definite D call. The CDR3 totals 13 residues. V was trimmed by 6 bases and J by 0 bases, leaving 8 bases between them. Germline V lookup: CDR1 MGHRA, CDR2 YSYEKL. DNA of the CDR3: TGCGCCAGCAGTGAACTATTGAACACTGAAGCTTTCTTT. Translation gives CASSELLNTEAFF.

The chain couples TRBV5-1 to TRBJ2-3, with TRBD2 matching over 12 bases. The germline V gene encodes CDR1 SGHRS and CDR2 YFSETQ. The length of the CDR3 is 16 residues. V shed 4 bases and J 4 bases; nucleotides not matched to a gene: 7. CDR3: CASSPAASGGADTQYF. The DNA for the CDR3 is TGCGCCAGCAGCCCGGCCGCTAGCGGGGGGGCAGATACGCAGTATTTT.

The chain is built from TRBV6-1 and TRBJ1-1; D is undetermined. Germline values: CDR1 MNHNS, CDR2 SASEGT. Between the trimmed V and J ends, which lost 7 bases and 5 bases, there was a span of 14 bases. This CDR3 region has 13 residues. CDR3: CASINMGRTEAFF. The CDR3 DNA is TGTGCCAGCATCAACATGGGGAGGACTGAAGCTTTCTTT.

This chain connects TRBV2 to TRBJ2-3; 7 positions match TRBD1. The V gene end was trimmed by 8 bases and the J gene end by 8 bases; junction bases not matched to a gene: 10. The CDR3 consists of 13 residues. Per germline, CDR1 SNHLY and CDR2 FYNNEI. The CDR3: CASGTAKLGTQYF. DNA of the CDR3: TGTGCCAGCGGGACAGCCAAATTGGGTACGCAGTATTTT.

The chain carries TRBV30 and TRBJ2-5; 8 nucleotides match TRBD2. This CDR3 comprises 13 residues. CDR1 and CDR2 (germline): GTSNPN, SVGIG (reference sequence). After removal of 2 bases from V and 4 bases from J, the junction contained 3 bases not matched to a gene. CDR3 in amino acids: CAWSLRGGETQYF. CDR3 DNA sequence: TGTGCCTGGAGTCTCCGGGGGGGAGAGACCCAGTACTTC.

DNA for the CDR3: TGTGCCTGGAGGTGGGACAGGGGAGGTGGCTACACCTTC. It encodes CAWRWDRGGGYTF. The chain is built from TRBV30 and TRBJ1-2, with 10 bases that match TRBD1. Germline loops: CDR1 GTSNPN, CDR2 SVGIG (reference sequence). The CDR3 loop spans 13 amino acids. The trim removed 3 bases at V and 7 bases at J, leaving 5 bases unmatched. Full variable domain (outside the CDR3, taken from reference TRBV30 and TRBJ1-2): SQTIHQWPATLVQPVGSPLSLECTVEGTSNPNLYWYRQAAGRGLQLLFYSVGIGQISSEVPQNLSASRPQDRQFILSSKKLLLSDSGFYLCAWRWDRGGGYTFGSGTRLTVV.

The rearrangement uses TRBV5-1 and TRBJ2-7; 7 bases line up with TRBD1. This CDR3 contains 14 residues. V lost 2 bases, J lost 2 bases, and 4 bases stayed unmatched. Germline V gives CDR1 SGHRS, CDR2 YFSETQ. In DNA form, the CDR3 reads TGCGCCAGCAGCTTCCGGCAGGGGGCCTACGAGCAGTACTTC. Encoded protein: CASSFRQGAYEQYF.

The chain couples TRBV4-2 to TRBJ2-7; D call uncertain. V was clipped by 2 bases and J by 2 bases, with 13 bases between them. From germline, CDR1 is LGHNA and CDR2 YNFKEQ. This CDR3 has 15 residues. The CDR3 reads CASSQRTVTPYEQYF. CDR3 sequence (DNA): TGTGCCAGCAGCCAACGGACGGTAACTCCCTACGAGCAGTACTTC.